This TCR beta chain derives from a study of blood T cell repertoires in COVID-19. On the study more broadly: T cells, B-cell-depleted T cells, or PBMCs provided the cDNA or gDNA that served as material.

This clone was observed a single time. The CDR3 has 12 residues. V was trimmed by 5 bases and J by 3 bases, leaving 7 bases between them. Germline lookup yields CDR1 MNHEY and CDR2 SVGAGI. Per the original data handling: By means of reference gene primer amplification, nucleated cell counts were estimated. Profiled with immunoSEQ multiplex PCR; TCRdb holds only in-frame clones, not every one. V and J calls and clone size are those listed in that table; D and trimming were worked out from the DNA. The sample lists about 210,000 clones; roughly 84% were seen once. The sequence came from a woman aged 80 or older with acute or convalescent COVID-19. This rearrangement joins TRBV6-5 to TRBJ1-2; no firm D call. Material for sequencing was peripheral blood. The CDR3 nucleotides read TGTGCCAGCAGTCCTAGAGACTATGGCTACACCTTC. Translated, it gives CASSPRDYGYTF.